This T cell receptor beta chain was sequenced in a study of T cells expressing NK-cell markers. One entry per CDR3 protein, without DNA, is what TCRdb gives after re-calling the 5' RACE reads. The listing contains around 380,000 distinct CDR3 sequences. The CDR3 runs 13 residues. Germline V gene data show CDR1 as SQVTM and CDR2 as ANQGSEA. Material: blood T cells: a sorted CD56 or NKG2C T cell subset, CD4+ or CD8+ T cells, or bulk PBMC T cells (not recorded which). The chain carries TRBV29-1 and TRBJ1-2. This sequence was found in a woman aged 50 to 60 in good health. CDR3 loop: CSVDSEENYGYTF.